These 23 T cell receptor beta chains were all obtained from the same sample, sequenced in a study of shared clonotypes between healthy human individuals. TCRdb's table, derived via immunoSEQ multiplex PCR, lists solely in-frame clones and lacks some. The repertoire holds 1.5 million to 1.9 million clones, 95% to 99% seen once, with about 0.4% in the top ten. Sequenced material: naive CD4+ T cells sorted from blood. As to subset: CD45RA+ positively selected. The source of these receptors is a man under 40 in good health.

CDR3 nucleotides: TGCGCCAGCGGACCCAGGGGCACAGATACGCAGTATTTT. It encodes CASGPRGTDTQYF. The rearrangement uses TRBV5-1 and TRBJ2-3; possible D gene TRBD1, 5 bases. Germline CDR1 SGHRS, CDR2 YFSETQ. Between the trimmed V and J ends, which lost 7 bases and 1 base, there was a span of 10 bases. This CDR3 is 13 amino acids long.

The chain recombines TRBV11-2 with TRBJ2-7; no clear D gene. Deletions cut 1 base from V and 7 bases from J, with 14 bases between. Germline V CDR1 and CDR2: SGHAT, FQNNGV. This CDR3 region has 14 residues. The CDR3 loop reads CASSLGVSWVEQYF. The CDR3 region has the DNA TGTGCCAGCAGCTTAGGAGTTAGCTGGGTTGAGCAGTACTTC.

CDR3: CASSLGNMNTEAFF. The CDR3 region has the DNA TGTGCCAGCAGCTTAGGGAATATGAACACTGAAGCTTTCTTT. The chain employs TRBV7-3 and TRBJ1-1; D gene unclear. Germline V gene data show CDR1 as SGHTA and CDR2 as FQGTGA. The CDR3 has 14 amino acids. The V end was cut by 2 bases, the J end by 0 bases, with 7 bases between. Full variable domain (outside the CDR3, taken from reference TRBV7-3 and TRBJ1-1): GAGVSQTPSNKVTEKGKYVELRCDPISGHTALYWYRQSLGQGPEFLIYFQGTGAADDSGLPNDRFFAVRPEGSVSTLKIQRTERGDSAVYLCASSLGNMNTEAFFGQGTRLTVV.

The V and J genes are TRBV4-3 and TRBJ2-3; 9 bases fit TRBD2. Per the germline V gene, CDR1 is LGHNA and CDR2 is YSLEER. The CDR3 covers 16 residues. V shed 1 base and J 1 base; nucleotides not matched to a gene: 3. The CDR3 nucleotides read TGCGCCAGCAGCCAAGCCAGGACTAGCGGCACAGATACGCAGTATTTT. Translation: CASSQARTSGTDTQYF.

V is TRBV21-1 and J is TRBJ2-7; the D call of TRBD1 is as the table states it, not checked on the DNA. TRBV21-1 is an annotated pseudogene. CDR3 length equals 17 residues. CDR3 sequence reads: CASSKGDGGQGTYEQYF. The CDR3, as DNA: TGTGCCAGCAGCAAAGGAGATGGCGGACAGGGAACCTACGAGCAGTACTTC.

The J gene is TRBJ1-2, the V gene TRBV9; 8 bases are shared with TRBD1. The CDR3 loop spans 14 amino acids. In germline, CDR1 is SGDLS, CDR2 YYNGEE. J was trimmed by 2 bases and V by 2 bases; bases with no gene match: 2. In nucleotides, the CDR3 is TGTGCCAGCAGCGTGCAGGGGGCAAACTATGGCTACACCTTC. Protein product: CASSVQGANYGYTF.

This clone was picked up one time. The V and J genes are TRBV5-6 and TRBJ2-5; D perhaps matches TRBD1 (6 bases). The CDR3 contains 16 residues. V was cut by 5 bases and J by 1 base, with 18 bases left in between. Germline V gene sequence: CDR1 SGHDT, CDR2 YYEEEE. The CDR3 region has the DNA TGTGCCAGCAGTCTTGCTCCGGGACAAACCCAAGAGACCCAGTACTTC. This sequence encodes CASSLAPGQTQETQYF.

V and J are TRBV29-1 and TRBJ2-1; 11 nucleotides line up with TRBD1. Germline trimming cut 8 bases from V and 10 bases from J; bases unmatched to any gene: 10. CDR3 length equals 13 residues. Germline V gene sequence: CDR1 SQVTM, CDR2 ANQGSEA. CDR3 in amino acids: CSSSRDRGIEQFF. Here the CDR3 DNA reads TGCAGCTCAAGCCGGGACAGGGGGATCGAGCAGTTCTTC.

This chain joins TRBV13 and TRBJ2-1; 7 bases fit TRBD1. The germline V gene encodes CDR1 PRHDT and CDR2 FYEKMQ (reference sequence). This CDR3 comprises 16 residues. V dropped 5 bases and J dropped 6; count of bases not matched to a gene: 13. This CDR3 is CASSRRTTGNSNEQFF. CDR3 sequence (DNA): TGTGCCAGCAGCCGACGAACGACAGGGAATTCCAATGAGCAGTTCTTC.

The DNA for the CDR3 is TGTGCCAGCAGTGACACAGCAGGAGTCAATCAGCCCCAGCATTTT. Its translation: CASSDTAGVNQPQHF. This rearrangement joins TRBV6-1 to TRBJ1-5; no firm D call. From germline, CDR1 is MNHNS and CDR2 SASEGT. This CDR3 has 15 residues. The V gene lost 3 bases and the J gene lost 3 bases, with 12 bases spanning the gap.

The chain joins TRBV27 to TRBJ2-7; TRBD1 matches 9 bases. Germline assignment: CDR1 MNHEY and CDR2 SMNVEV (reference sequence). Unmatched junction bases numbered 10, after V lost 6 bases and J lost 4 bases. CDR3 length: 15 amino acids. For the CDR3, the DNA is TGTGCCAGCAGAGAATTCCGGGACAGGGTTTACGAGCAGTACTTC. Translated: CASREFRDRVYEQYF.

The chain uses TRBV5-1 and TRBJ2-5, with 7 bases identical to TRBD1. The V and J ends lost 3 bases and 5 bases, in that order; junction bases with no gene match: 10. The CDR3 runs 15 residues. CDR1 is SGHRS, CDR2 YFSETQ, per germline. The CDR3 reads CASSSIGTDGETQYF. CDR3 DNA: TGCGCCAGCAGCTCTATAGGGACAGATGGGGAGACCCAGTACTTC.

The chain links TRBV5-1 to TRBJ2-7; TRBD1 aligns across 10 bases. Germline values: CDR1 SGHRS, CDR2 YFSETQ. The V segment lost 0 bases and the J segment 4 bases; nucleotides outside the gene matches: 7. There are 16 residues in the CDR3. CDR3 protein: CASSLAGTGVSYEQYF. The CDR3 coding sequence is TGCGCCAGCAGCTTGGCAGGGACAGGGGTTTCTTACGAGCAGTACTTC.

The rearrangement joins TRBV10-2 to TRBJ2-1, with D perhaps given as TRBD1 or TRBD2 (5 bases each). Germline CDR1 reads WSHSY; CDR2 reads SAAADI. V was shortened by 3 bases and J by 6 bases, with 15 bases between the two germline ends. This CDR3 region has 15 residues. CDR3 region: CASSDRDQLVNEQFF. CDR3 nucleotides: TGCGCCAGCAGTGATAGGGACCAGCTAGTCAATGAGCAGTTCTTC.

J is TRBJ2-3 and V is TRBV11-2, with D possibly being TRBD1 or TRBD2 (5 bases each). Trimming removed 4 bases from V and 5 bases from J, with 19 bases in between. The CDR3 is made up of 16 amino acids. From germline, CDR1 is SGHAT and CDR2 FQNNGV. As DNA, the CDR3 is TGTGCCAGCAGCTCCGTTGGAGGTACCCAGGGAGATACGCAGTATTTT. It specifies CASSSVGGTQGDTQYF.

This chain connects TRBV11-2 to TRBJ1-3; 8 positions match TRBD1. The germline CDR1 and CDR2 sequences are SGHAT and FQNNGV. V was clipped by 2 bases and J by 0 bases; unmatched bases: 9. The CDR3 loop spans 18 amino acids. The CDR3 protein is CASSLLTGTGYSGNTIYF. The CDR3, as DNA: TGTGCCAGCAGCTTATTGACCGGGACAGGATACTCTGGAAACACCATATATTTT.

The CDR3 sequence: CASSFLGLAGGTDTQYF. CDR3 DNA: TGCGCCAGCAGCTTTCTGGGACTAGCTGGGGGCACAGATACGCAGTATTTT. The rearrangement links TRBV5-1 to TRBJ2-3; 9 bases fit TRBD2. With V trimmed by 2 bases and J by 1 base, 8 bases remained unmatched. The CDR3 contains 17 residues. The germline V gene encodes CDR1 SGHRS and CDR2 YFSETQ.

The J gene is TRBJ2-7, the V gene TRBV28; 8 nucleotides line up with TRBD1. Germline CDR1 and CDR2: MDHEN and SYDVKM. The CDR3 loop spans 13 amino acids. V was pared by 8 bases and J by 4 bases, with 7 bases of the junction left unmatched. In DNA, the CDR3 is TGTGCCAGCGGCGGCAGGGGGCCATACGAGCAGTACTTC. Translated, it gives CASGGRGPYEQYF.

The rearrangement links TRBV5-5 to TRBJ2-5; D is possibly TRBD1 or TRBD2 (6 bases each). The CDR3 runs 14 residues. Trimming pared 2 bases from V and 2 bases from J, leaving 10 bases between. Germline V gene data show CDR1 as SGHKS and CDR2 as YYEKEE (reference sequence). The CDR3 region has the DNA TGTGCCAGCAGCTTTACAGGGACTCAAGAGACCCAGTACTTC. Its protein product is CASSFTGTQETQYF.

The chain links TRBV15 to TRBJ2-5; 9 bases are shared with TRBD1. The CDR3 spans 16 residues. The germline CDR1 and CDR2 sequences are LNHNV and YYDKDF (reference sequence). Trimming cost V 1 base and J 2 bases; bases outside gene matches: 5. The CDR3 spells CATSRVDGTGQETQYF. CDR3 DNA sequence: TGTGCCACCAGCAGAGTTGACGGGACAGGGCAAGAGACCCAGTACTTC.

The chain recombines TRBV28 with TRBJ1-1; D not resolved. Trimming cost V 2 bases and J 8 bases, with 6 bases left between them. Per the germline V gene, CDR1 is MDHEN and CDR2 is SYDVKM. The length of the CDR3 is 11 residues. CDR3 bases: TGTGCCAGCAGTTTAGTCGGGGAAGCTTTCTTT. The encoded protein is CASSLVGEAFF.

The genes are TRBV28 and TRBJ1-1; D is undetermined. The CDR3 totals 13 residues. The germline V gene encodes CDR1 MDHEN and CDR2 SYDVKM. V was pared by 2 bases and J by 11 bases, with 15 bases between. This CDR3 reads CASSLSKALRAFF. The DNA of the CDR3 is TGTGCCAGCAGTTTAAGTAAGGCTCTCCGGGCTTTCTTT.

CDR3 sequence: CASSQGEGPNEKLFF. The CDR3 DNA follows: TGTGCCAGCAGTCAGGGTGAGGGGCCTAATGAAAAACTGTTTTTT. The chain couples TRBV28 to TRBJ1-4, with D maybe TRBD1 (5 bases). Germline CDR1 reads MDHEN; CDR2 reads SYDVKM. The CDR3 consists of 15 residues. Trimming pared 5 bases from V and 3 bases from J, leaving 13 bases between. The full variable domain, with the rest looked up from reference TRBV28 and TRBJ1-4, is DVKVTQSSRYLVKRTGEKVFLECVQDMDHENMFWYRQDPGLGLRLIYFSYDVKMKEKGDIPEGYSVSREKKERFSLILESASTNQTSMYLCASSQGEGPNEKLFFGSGTQLSVL.